This TCR beta chain was captured in a study of blood T cell repertoires in COVID-19. The overall study: The United States, Italy and Spain provided the acute and convalescent COVID-19 samples. T cells, B-cell-depleted T cells, or PBMCs supplied cDNA or gDNA.

Only in-frame clones appear in the TCRdb table, and some are missing; sequencing was by immunoSEQ multiplex PCR. This table has about 240,000 clones, approximately 86% appearing once. The CDR3 contains 15 residues. V was pared by 7 bases and J by 3 bases, with 19 bases between. Germline loops: CDR1 MNHEY, CDR2 SMNVEV (reference sequence). This sequence originates from a woman aged 30 to 39 who had recovered from COVID-19. The genes are TRBV27 and TRBJ2-7; the D gene is possibly TRBD1 (5 bases). Sequencing was done on a sample of peripheral blood. CDR3 region: CASMYSQGHNYEQYF. For the CDR3, the DNA is TGTGCCAGCATGTATAGCCAGGGTCACAACTACGAGCAGTACTTC.